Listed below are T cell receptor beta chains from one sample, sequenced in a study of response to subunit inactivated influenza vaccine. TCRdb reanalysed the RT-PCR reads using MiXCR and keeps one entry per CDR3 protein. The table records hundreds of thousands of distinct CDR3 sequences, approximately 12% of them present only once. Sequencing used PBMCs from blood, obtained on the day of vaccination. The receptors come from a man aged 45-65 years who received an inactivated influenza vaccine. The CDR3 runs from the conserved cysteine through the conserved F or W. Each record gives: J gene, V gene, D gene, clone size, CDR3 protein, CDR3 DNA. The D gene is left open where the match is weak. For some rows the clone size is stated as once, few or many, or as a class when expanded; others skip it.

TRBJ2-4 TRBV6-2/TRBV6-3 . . CASSFEGLRGAQYF TGTGCCAGCAGTTTCGAAGGCCTAAGGGGGGCTCAGTACTTC
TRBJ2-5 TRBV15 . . CATSQNSQETQYF TGTGCCACCAGCCAGAACAGCCAAGAGACCCAGTACTTC
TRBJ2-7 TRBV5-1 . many CASSPGLYEQYF TGTGCCAGCAGTCCAGGTCTCTACGAGCAGTACTTC
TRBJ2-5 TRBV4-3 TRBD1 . CASSMGQGSETQYF TGCGCCAGCAGCATGGGACAGGGATCAGAGACCCAGTACTTC
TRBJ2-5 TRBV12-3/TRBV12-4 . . CASSLEATQYF TGTGCCAGCAGTTTAGAGGCGACCCAGTACTTC
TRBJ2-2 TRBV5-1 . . CASSLPGGGTGELFF TGCGCCAGCAGCTTGCCCGGGGGCGGGACCGGGGAGCTGTTTTTT
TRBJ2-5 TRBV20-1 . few CSASNSLETQYF TGCAGTGCTAGTAACAGTCTAGAGACCCAGTACTTC
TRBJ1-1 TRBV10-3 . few CAISMVNTEAFF TGTGCCATCAGCATGGTGAACACTGAAGCTTTCTTT
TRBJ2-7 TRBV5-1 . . CASSPSGTMALEQYF TGCGCCAGCAGCCCCTCCGGGACGATGGCGTTGGAGCAGTACTTC
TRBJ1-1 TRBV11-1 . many CASSFGPGNTEAFF TGTGCCAGCAGCTTCGGCCCGGGGAACACTGAAGCTTTCTTT
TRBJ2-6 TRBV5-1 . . CASSLVASGANVLTF TGCGCCAGCAGCTTGGTGGCCTCTGGGGCCAACGTCCTGACTTTC
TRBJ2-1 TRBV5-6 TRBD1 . CASSHGTGGAYNEQFF TGTGCCAGCAGCCACGGGACAGGGGGCGCCTACAATGAGCAGTTCTTC
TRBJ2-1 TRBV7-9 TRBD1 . CASSLQVLRDRGDEQFF TGTGCCAGCAGCTTACAGGTTCTTAGGGACAGGGGAGATGAGCAGTTCTTC
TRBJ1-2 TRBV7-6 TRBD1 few CASSLVHGTGPNYGYTF TGTGCCAGCAGCTTAGTGCACGGGACAGGGCCCAACTATGGCTACACCTTC
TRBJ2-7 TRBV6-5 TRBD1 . CASSYSGQGGSYEQYF TGTGCCAGCAGTTACTCGGGACAGGGAGGCTCCTACGAGCAGTACTTC
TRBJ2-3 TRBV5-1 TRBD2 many CASSLDGLEADTQYF TGCGCCAGCAGCTTGGATGGACTAGAAGCAGATACGCAGTATTTT
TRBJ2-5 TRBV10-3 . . CASHPGGQETQYF TGTGCCTCCCACCCCGGGGGCCAAGAGACCCAGTACTTC
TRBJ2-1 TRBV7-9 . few CASSLDAGRYNEQFF TGTGCCAGCAGTCTCGACGCGGGTAGATACAATGAGCAGTTCTTC
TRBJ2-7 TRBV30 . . CAWSGGNELYF TGTGCCTGGAGCGGGGGAAACGAGCTATACTTC
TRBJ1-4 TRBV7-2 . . CASSSYGSANEKLFF TGTGCCAGCAGCTCCTATGGGTCAGCTAATGAAAAACTGTTTTTT
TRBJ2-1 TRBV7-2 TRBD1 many CASSPGQGRGNEQFF TGTGCCAGCAGCCCGGGACAGGGCCGGGGAAATGAGCAGTTCTTC
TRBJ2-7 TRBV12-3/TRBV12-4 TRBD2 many CASSLTGTSYEQYF TGTGCCAGCAGTTTAACCGGGACTAGCTACGAGCAGTACTTC
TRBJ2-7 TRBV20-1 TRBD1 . CSFNPRDRGAYEQYF TGCAGTTTTAACCCCCGGGACAGGGGGGCCTACGAGCAGTACTTC
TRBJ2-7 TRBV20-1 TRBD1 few CSARDQGGLDEQYF TGCAGTGCTAGAGATCAAGGGGGCTTGGACGAGCAGTACTTC
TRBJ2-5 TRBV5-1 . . CASSFTRGETQYF TGCGCCAGCAGCTTTACGAGAGGAGAGACCCAGTACTTC
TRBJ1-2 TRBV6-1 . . CASSRVPTGFYGYTF TGTGCCAGCAGTAGAGTCCCAACAGGCTTCTATGGCTACACCTTC